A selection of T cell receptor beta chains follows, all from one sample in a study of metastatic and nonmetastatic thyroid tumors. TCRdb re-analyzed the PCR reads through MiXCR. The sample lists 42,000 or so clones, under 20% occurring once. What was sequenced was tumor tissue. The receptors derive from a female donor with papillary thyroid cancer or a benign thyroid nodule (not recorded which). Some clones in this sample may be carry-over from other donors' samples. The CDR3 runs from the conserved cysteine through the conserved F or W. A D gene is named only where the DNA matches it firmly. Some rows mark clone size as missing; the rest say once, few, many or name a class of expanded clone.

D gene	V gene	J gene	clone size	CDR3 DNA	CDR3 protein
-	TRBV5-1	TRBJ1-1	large	TGCGCCAGCAGCCCCGAGACAGGTGAAGCTTTCTTT	CASSPETGEAFF
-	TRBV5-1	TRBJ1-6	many	TGCGCCAGCAGCTTGGATGGGGCATCACCCCTCCACTTT	CASSLDGASPLHF
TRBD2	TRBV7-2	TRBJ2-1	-	TGTGCCAGCAGCTTAGGGCTACTAGCGGGGGGGCATTACAATGAGCAGTTCTTC	CASSLGLLAGGHYNEQFF
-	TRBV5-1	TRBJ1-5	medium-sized	TGCGCCAGCAGCCCCGACGGGGCAACTAATCAGCCCCAGCATTTT	CASSPDGATNQPQHF
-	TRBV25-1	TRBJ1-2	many	TGTGCCAGCAGTGGGGCGACAGGTTATGGCTACACCTTC	CASSGATGYGYTF
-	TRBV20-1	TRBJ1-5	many	TGCAGTGCTATCCGGGACCCTAATCAGCCCCAGCATTTT	CSAIRDPNQPQHF
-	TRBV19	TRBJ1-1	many	TGTGCCAGTAGTATACCCGTGGAAGGGGGGGCTGAAGCTTTCTTT	CASSIPVEGGAEAFF
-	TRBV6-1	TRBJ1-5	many	TGTGCCAGCAGCCCACAGGGAAACAATCAGCCCCAGCATTTT	CASSPQGNNQPQHF
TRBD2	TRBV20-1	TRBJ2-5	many	TGCAGTGCTACCGCAACAAGCGGGGGGGCAGAGACCCAGTACTTC	CSATATSGGAETQYF
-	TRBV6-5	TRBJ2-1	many	TGTGCCAGCAGCCTGGTGGGGGGGGCGGTGGGCAATGAGCAGTTCTTC	CASSLVGGAVGNEQFF
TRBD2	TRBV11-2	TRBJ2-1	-	TGTGCCAGCAGCTTAGGGAGCGGGGGAGGGCACAATGAGCAGTTCTTC	CASSLGSGGGHNEQFF
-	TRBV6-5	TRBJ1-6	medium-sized	TGTGCCAGCAGTTATCGCAGGGGTAGTTCACCCCTCCACTTT	CASSYRRGSSPLHF
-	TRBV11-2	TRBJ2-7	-	TGTGCCAGCAGCGGAAAGGACAGTGATACCCCCTACGAGCAGTACTTC	CASSGKDSDTPYEQYF
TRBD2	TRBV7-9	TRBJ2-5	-	TGTGCCAGCAGCTTGAACCCAGCGGGATCCGAGACCCAGTACTTC	CASSLNPAGSETQYF
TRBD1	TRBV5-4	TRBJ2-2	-	TGTGCCAGCAGCTTGGGGCAGGGGGACATCGGGGAGCTTTTTTTT	CASSLGQGDIGELFF
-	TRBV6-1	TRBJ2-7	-	TGTGCCGTCAGCGGAAGAGGGCCCTACGAGCAGTACTTC	CAVSGRGPYEQYF
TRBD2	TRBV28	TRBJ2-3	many	TGTGCCAGCAGTTTAGAACTAGCGGAGACAGATACGCAGTATTTT	CASSLELAETDTQYF
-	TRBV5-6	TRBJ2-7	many	TGTGCCAGCAGCCACCACCGGCGGGGATCCTACGAGCAGTACTTC	CASSHHRRGSYEQYF
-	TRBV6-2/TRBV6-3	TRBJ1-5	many	TGTGCCAGCAGTGATGGGCCGGCGCAGCCCCAGCATTTT	CASSDGPAQPQHF
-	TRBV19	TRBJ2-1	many	TGTGCCAGTAGCCCTCGAACCCCGACAAGCAACAATGAGCAGTTCTTC	CASSPRTPTSNNEQFF
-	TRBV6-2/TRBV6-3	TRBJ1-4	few	TGTGCCAGCAGTTACTCGGGGTTGGAAAAACTGTTTTTT	CASSYSGLEKLFF
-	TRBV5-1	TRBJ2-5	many	TGCGCCAGCAGCTTTCTAGGACAGCCTCAAGAGACCCAGTACTTC	CASSFLGQPQETQYF
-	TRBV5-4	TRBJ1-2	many	TGTGCCAGCAGCGCTGTTGGGATTCGCTATGGCTACACCTTC	CASSAVGIRYGYTF